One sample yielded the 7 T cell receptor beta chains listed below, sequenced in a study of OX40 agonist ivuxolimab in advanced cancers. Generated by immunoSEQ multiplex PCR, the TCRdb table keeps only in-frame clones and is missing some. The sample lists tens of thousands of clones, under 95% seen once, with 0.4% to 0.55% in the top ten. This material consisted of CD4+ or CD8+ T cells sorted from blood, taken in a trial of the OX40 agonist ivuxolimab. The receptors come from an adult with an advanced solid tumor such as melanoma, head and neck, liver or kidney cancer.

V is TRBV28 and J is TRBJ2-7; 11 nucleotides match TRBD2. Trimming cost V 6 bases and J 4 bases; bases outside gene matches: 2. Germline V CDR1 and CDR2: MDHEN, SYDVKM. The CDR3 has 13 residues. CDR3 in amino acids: CASRGTSGYEQYF. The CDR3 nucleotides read TGTGCCAGCAGAGGGACTAGCGGTTACGAGCAGTACTTC.

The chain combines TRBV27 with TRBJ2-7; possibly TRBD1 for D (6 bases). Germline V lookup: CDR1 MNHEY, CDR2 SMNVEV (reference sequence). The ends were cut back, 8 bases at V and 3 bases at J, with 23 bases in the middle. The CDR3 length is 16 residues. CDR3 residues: CASGAGPPGQNYEQYF. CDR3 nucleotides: TGTGCCAGCGGGGCCGGACCCCCCGGACAGAACTACGAGCAGTACTTC.

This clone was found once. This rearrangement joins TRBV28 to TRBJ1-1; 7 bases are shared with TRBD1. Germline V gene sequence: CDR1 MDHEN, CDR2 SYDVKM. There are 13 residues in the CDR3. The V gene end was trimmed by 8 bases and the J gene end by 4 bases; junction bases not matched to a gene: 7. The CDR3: CASRRQGGTEAFF. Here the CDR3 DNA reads TGTGCCAGCCGTCGGCAGGGGGGCACTGAAGCTTTCTTT.

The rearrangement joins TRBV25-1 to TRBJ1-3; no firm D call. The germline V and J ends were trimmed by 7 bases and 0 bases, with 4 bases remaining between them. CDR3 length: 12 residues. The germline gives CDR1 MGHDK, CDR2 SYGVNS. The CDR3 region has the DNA TGTGCCAGCACAGGCTCTGGAAACACCATATATTTT. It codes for CASTGSGNTIYF.

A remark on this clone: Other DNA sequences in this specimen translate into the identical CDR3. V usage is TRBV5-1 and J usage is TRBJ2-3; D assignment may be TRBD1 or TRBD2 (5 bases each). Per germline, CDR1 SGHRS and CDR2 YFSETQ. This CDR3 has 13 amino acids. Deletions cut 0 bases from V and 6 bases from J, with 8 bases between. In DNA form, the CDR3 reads TGCGCCAGCAGCTTGGGGGGGAGTGATACGCAGTATTTT. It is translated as CASSLGGSDTQYF.

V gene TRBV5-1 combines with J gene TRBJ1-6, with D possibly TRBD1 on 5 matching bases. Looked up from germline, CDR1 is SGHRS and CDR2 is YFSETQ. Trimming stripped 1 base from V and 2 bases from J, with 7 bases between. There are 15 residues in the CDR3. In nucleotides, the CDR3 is TGCGCCAGCAGCTTGTTGACAGCCTATAATTCACCCCTCCACTTT. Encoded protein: CASSLLTAYNSPLHF.

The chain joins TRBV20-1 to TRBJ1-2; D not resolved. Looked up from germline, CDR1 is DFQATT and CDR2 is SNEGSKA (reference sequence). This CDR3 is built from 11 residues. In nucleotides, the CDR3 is TGCACCTCGCTAGTAGCCGGGGGCTACACCTTC. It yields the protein CTSLVAGGYTF.